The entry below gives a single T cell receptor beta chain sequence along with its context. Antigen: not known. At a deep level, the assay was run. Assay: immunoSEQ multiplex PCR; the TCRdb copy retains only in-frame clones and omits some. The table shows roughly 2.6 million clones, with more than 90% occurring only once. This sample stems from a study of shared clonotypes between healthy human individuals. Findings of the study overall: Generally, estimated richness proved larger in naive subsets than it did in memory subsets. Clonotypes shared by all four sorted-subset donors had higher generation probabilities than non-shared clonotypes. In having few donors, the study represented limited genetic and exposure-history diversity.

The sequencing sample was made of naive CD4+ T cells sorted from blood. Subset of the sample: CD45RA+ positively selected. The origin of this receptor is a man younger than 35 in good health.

CDR3 bases: TGTGCCTGGAGTAGACAGTCCACCGGGGAGCTGTTTTTT. Translation gives CAWSRQSTGELFF. This chain uses TRBV30 with TRBJ2-2; TRBD1 might be the D (5 bases). In germline, CDR1 is GTSNPN, CDR2 SVGIG (reference sequence). Trimming took off 2 bases at V and 4 bases at J, with 8 bases between the two ends. CDR3 size: 13 residues. Based on the CDR3 plus reference TRBV30 and TRBJ2-2, the full variable domain is SQTIHQWPATLVQPVGSPLSLECTVEGTSNPNLYWYRQAAGRGLQLLFYSVGIGQISSEVPQNLSASRPQDRQFILSSKKLLLSDSGFYLCAWSRQSTGELFFGEGSRLTVL.